The 9 T cell receptor beta chains below come from one sample, sequenced in a study of CD8 T cells in ankylosing spondylitis. TCRdb fed the 5' RACE reads into MiXCR, producing one record per CDR3 protein. The table has over 700,000 distinct CDR3 sequences, roughly 19% seen once. No antigen has been identified for these receptors. Whole-study results and caveats: Characteristic, it appeared, of ankylosing spondylitis blood was a TCR beta motif of about eight highly homologous variants.

The sequenced sample consisted of blood, either unsorted or a sorted T cell fraction (not recorded which). The receptors come from a male donor with ankylosing spondylitis.

This clonotype was observed a few times. The chain recombines TRBV20-1 with TRBJ2-7, with a weak D call TRBD2 (5 bases). Germline V lookup: CDR1 DFQATT, CDR2 SNEGSKA (reference sequence). Deletions cut 2 bases from V and 2 bases from J, with 16 bases between. The CDR3 covers 15 residues. The CDR3, as DNA: TGCAGTGCTAGACGGCTATTAGGACTCGCCTACGAGCAGTACTTC. Translation gives CSARRLLGLAYEQYF.

This clonotype was counted only a few times. V is TRBV7-2 and J is TRBJ2-3; TRBD2 matches 10 bases. V lost 0 bases and J lost 7; bases outside the gene matches: 4. Germline V gene lookup returns CDR1 SGHTA and CDR2 FQGNSA. The CDR3 runs 15 residues. CDR3 sequence (DNA): TGTGCCAGCAGCTTAGCGCTAGCGGGAGTGAATACGCAGTATTTT. This encodes CASSLALAGVNTQYF.

This clonotype has more than one count but fewer than ten. The V gene is TRBV5-5, the J gene TRBJ2-5, with TRBD1 identical over 7 bases. This CDR3 has 14 amino acids. Trimming at V came to 0 bases and at J to 3 bases, leaving 2 bases not matched to a gene. Germline V lookup: CDR1 SGHKS, CDR2 YYEKEE (reference sequence). DNA of the CDR3: TGTGCCAGCAGCTTGGCCCAGGGGGAAGAGACCCAGTACTTC. It codes for CASSLAQGEETQYF.

The V gene is TRBV9, the J gene TRBJ2-3, with 8 bases that match TRBD2. Looked up from germline, CDR1 is SGDLS and CDR2 is YYNGEE. The length of the CDR3 is 16 residues. V lost 3 bases and J lost 5; bases outside the gene matches: 11. CDR3: CASSDGTGGLGDTQYF. The CDR3 DNA follows: TGTGCCAGCAGCGATGGGACGGGGGGGCTAGGAGATACGCAGTATTTT. Variable domain in full (rest from reference TRBV9 and TRBJ2-3): DSGVTQTPKHLITATGQRVTLRCSPRSGDLSVYWYQQSLDQGLQFLIQYYNGEERAKGNILERFSAQQFPDLHSELNLSSLELGDSALYFCASSDGTGGLGDTQYFGPGTRLTVL.

This clonotype was detected ten times or more. V usage is TRBV12-3 or TRBV12-4 and J usage is TRBJ2-1; 12 bases match TRBD2. The junction had 6 bases not matched to a gene; V was cut back by 5 bases and J by 7 bases. There are 15 residues in the CDR3. CDR3 loop: CASSLLTSGSNEQFF. The DNA for the CDR3 is TGTGCCAGCAGTCTCCTGACTAGCGGGAGTAATGAGCAGTTCTTC.

The table lists this clonotype with a few counts. The gene calls are TRBV4-1 and TRBJ1-5; D is undetermined. The V gene lost 4 bases and the J gene lost 2 bases, with 9 bases spanning the gap. The V gene's germline CDR1 is MGHRA and CDR2 YSYEKL. The CDR3 spans 14 residues. CDR3 coding DNA: TGCGCCAGCAGCCCCCAGGACGGCAATCAGCCCCAGCATTTT. This translates into CASSPQDGNQPQHF.

This clonotype was found a few times. This chain links TRBV6-1 with TRBJ2-2, with a tentative D call TRBD1 (6 bases). Germline values: CDR1 MNHNS, CDR2 SASEGT. V was pared by 6 bases and J by 4 bases, with 15 bases between. This CDR3 contains 15 residues. CDR3 loop: CASSRNRVSTGELFF. The CDR3 nucleotides are TGTGCCAGCAGCCGGAACAGGGTATCCACCGGGGAGCTGTTTTTT.

In its sample, this clonotype was seen many times. The CDR3 spells CASSLQGVGYTF. The CDR3 nucleotides read TGTGCCAGCAGCTTACAAGGAGTTGGCTACACCTTC. V gene TRBV11-2 combines with J gene TRBJ1-2; the D is unclear. The CDR3 runs to 12 residues. Germline loops: CDR1 SGHAT, CDR2 FQNNGV. Trimming left V 2 bases short and J 7 bases short, with 8 bases between.

A few counts support this clonotype. This chain connects TRBV29-1 to TRBJ2-5; 8 bases map to TRBD1. With V trimmed by 2 bases and J by 7 bases, 9 bases remained unmatched. Germline CDR1 reads SQVTM; CDR2 reads ANQGSEA. The CDR3 is made up of 14 amino acids. The CDR3 sequence: CSVELFTGGGTQYF. Written as DNA, the CDR3 is TGCAGCGTTGAATTGTTTACAGGGGGAGGGACCCAGTACTTC.